This entry lists 18 T cell receptor beta chains sequenced from one sample in a study of blood T cell repertoires in COVID-19. The protocol was immunoSEQ multiplex PCR, while the TCRdb copy is restricted to in-frame clones and leaves out a portion. The sample comprises about 210,000 clones, 75% to 90% of which are singletons, and around 9% rests with the top ten. Sample: PBMCs or T cells enriched from blood (not recorded which). The receptors originated from a man aged 40-50 years who had recovered from COVID-19.

J is TRBJ2-1 and V is TRBV15, with 8 bases lining up with TRBD2. There are 14 residues in the CDR3. Trimming cost V 1 base and J 8 bases; bases outside gene matches: 4. Germline V gene lookup returns CDR1 LNHNV and CDR2 YYDKDF (reference sequence). In DNA form, the CDR3 reads TGTGCCACCAGCAGAGGAGGACTAGCTGATGAGCAGTTCTTC. This encodes CATSRGGLADEQFF.

Notes on this clone: In the same sample, other DNA sequences code for this CDR3. The chain joins TRBV2 to TRBJ2-5, with a tentative D call TRBD1 (6 bases). The CDR3 is made up of 14 amino acids. Germline V gene lookup returns CDR1 SNHLY and CDR2 FYNNEI. Trimming took off 3 bases at V and 5 bases at J, with 13 bases between the two ends. Here the CDR3 reads CASSENRAGETQYF. CDR3 coding DNA: TGTGCCAGCAGTGAGAACAGGGCTGGGGAGACCCAGTACTTC.

The CDR3 spells CATSRDYSANPSYNEQFF. The CDR3 region has the DNA TGTGCCACCAGCAGAGATTATAGCGCTAACCCCTCCTACAATGAGCAGTTCTTC. The V and J genes are TRBV15 and TRBJ2-1; a possible D gene is TRBD2 (5 bases). Trimming shortened V by 0 bases and J by 0 bases, and 15 bases separated the two germline ends. CDR1 is LNHNV and CDR2 is YYDKDF in the germline V gene (reference sequence). The CDR3 covers 18 residues.

The chain employs TRBV29-1 and TRBJ1-1; 9 bases match TRBD1. The CDR3 is made up of 16 amino acids. The trim removed 1 base at V and 4 bases at J, leaving 10 bases unmatched. The germline V gene encodes CDR1 SQVTM and CDR2 ANQGSEA. CDR3 nucleotide sequence: TGCAGCGTTGAAGGGGGGACAGGGAGGATTGGCACTGAAGCTTTCTTT. This translates into CSVEGGTGRIGTEAFF.

This rearrangement joins TRBV7-9 to TRBJ1-5, with D hard to call. V was shortened by 5 bases and J by 2 bases, with 7 bases between the two germline ends. The CDR3 spans 13 residues. CDR1 SEHNR and CDR2 FQNEAQ come from the germline V gene (reference sequence). CDR3 residues: CASSVQGNQPQHF. In nucleotides, the CDR3 is TGTGCCAGCAGCGTCCAGGGCAATCAGCCCCAGCATTTT.

The J gene is TRBJ2-3, the V gene TRBV5-4, with 7 bases fitting TRBD2. The CDR3 length is 15 residues. J was trimmed by 0 bases and V by 4 bases; bases with no gene match: 5. Germline CDR1 SGHNT, CDR2 YYREEE (reference sequence). The CDR3: CASSVPSGSTDTQYF. The CDR3 coding sequence is TGTGCCAGCAGCGTCCCTAGCGGAAGCACAGATACGCAGTATTTT. The entire variable domain, with the rest obtained from reference TRBV5-4 and TRBJ2-3, is as follows: ETGVTQSPTHLIKTRGQQVTLRCSSQSGHNTVSWYQQALGQGPQFIFQYYREEENGRGNFPPRFSGLQFPNYSSELNVNALELDDSALYLCASSVPSGSTDTQYFGPGTRLTVL.

This sequence joins TRBV19 and TRBJ2-1; 7 bases map to TRBD2. This CDR3 is built from 14 residues. V shed 6 bases and J 6 bases; nucleotides not matched to a gene: 8. Germline-derived CDR1 and CDR2 are LNHDA and SQIVND (reference sequence). The CDR3 bases are TGTGCCAGTAGCAAGCGGGAAATTCCCAATGAGCAGTTCTTC. It yields the protein CASSKREIPNEQFF.

The chain carries TRBV2 and TRBJ1-2; possibly TRBD1 for D (5 bases). The CDR3 consists of 11 residues. The V gene's germline CDR1 is SNHLY and CDR2 FYNNEI. Trimming removed 5 bases from V and 13 bases from J, with 14 bases in between. The CDR3 sequence is CASSSTERRTF. The CDR3 DNA reads as TGTGCCAGCAGTTCGACAGAGAGGCGCACCTTC.

The chain's CDR3 is CASSLRGGRSDTQYF. For the CDR3, the DNA is TGCGCCAGCAGCTTGCGGGGCGGGAGGTCCGATACGCAGTATTTT. The gene calls are TRBV5-1 and TRBJ2-3; TRBD2 matches at 8 bases. The CDR3 runs 15 residues. V lost 1 base, J lost 6 bases, and 7 bases stayed unmatched. Germline-derived CDR1 and CDR2 are SGHRS and YFSETQ.

The gene calls are TRBV27 and TRBJ1-1, with D perhaps TRBD1 (5 bases). There are 13 residues in the CDR3. Deletions cut 1 base from V and 9 bases from J, with 12 bases between. Looked up from germline, CDR1 is MNHEY and CDR2 is SMNVEV (reference sequence). Written as DNA, the CDR3 is TGTGCCAGCAGTTTATTAGGAGGGACTCAAGCTTTCTTT. It codes for CASSLLGGTQAFF.

This clone appeared once. The rearrangement joins TRBV30 to TRBJ2-2; D ambiguous. Trimming removed 4 bases at V and 3 bases at J, with 9 bases between. The germline CDR1 and CDR2 sequences are GTSNPN and SVGIG (reference sequence). CDR3 length: 13 residues. The CDR3 reads CAWTASYTGELFF. In DNA form, the CDR3 reads TGTGCCTGGACCGCCAGTTACACCGGGGAGCTGTTTTTT.

This clone showed up just a few times. Here the CDR3 DNA reads TGTGCCAGCAGTGGAGAGACAGGCCCCCGAGGGGGTGGCTACACCTTC. This encodes CASSGETGPRGGGYTF. The chain uses TRBV2 and TRBJ1-2; D possibly corresponds to TRBD1 (6 bases). Germline assignment: CDR1 SNHLY and CDR2 FYNNEI. V was cut by 4 bases and J by 7 bases, with 22 bases left in between. The CDR3 has 16 amino acids. The full variable domain, rest sourced from reference TRBV2 and TRBJ1-2, is EPEVTQTPSHQVTQMGQEVILRCVPISNHLYFYWYRQILGQKVEFLVSFYNNEISEKSEIFDDQFSVERPDGSNFTLKIRSTKLEDSAMYFCASSGETGPRGGGYTFGSGTRLTVV.

This sequence joins TRBV5-1 and TRBJ2-1; D is possibly TRBD1 (6 bases). The V end lost 0 bases, the J end lost 9 bases, and 10 bases lay between the germline ends. This CDR3 has 13 residues. CDR1 SGHRS and CDR2 YFSETQ come from the germline V gene. This CDR3 is CASSLAGAIEQFF. Here the CDR3 DNA reads TGCGCCAGCAGCTTGGCAGGGGCTATTGAGCAGTTCTTC.

This chain links TRBV3-1 (or the pseudogene TRBV3-2) with TRBJ1-3; D is unclear. The length of the CDR3 is 17 residues. CDR1 and CDR2 (germline): LGHDT, YNNKEL (reference sequence). V lost 1 base and J 2 bases, leaving 15 bases between the germline ends. This chain's CDR3 is CASSQVSTFTPGNTIYF. Here the CDR3 DNA reads TGTGCCAGCAGCCAAGTGAGCACTTTCACCCCTGGAAACACCATATATTTT.

The sample holds one count of this clone. The rearrangement joins TRBV7-3 to TRBJ1-1; possibly TRBD1 for D (5 bases). The length of the CDR3 is 13 residues. In germline, CDR1 is SGHTA, CDR2 FQGTGA. Trimming cost V 5 bases and J 5 bases, with 12 bases left between them. The CDR3 spells CASSPGMGTEAFF. CDR3 bases: TGTGCCAGCAGCCCAGGGATGGGGACTGAAGCTTTCTTT.

The V gene is TRBV19, the J gene TRBJ2-7, with a tentative D call TRBD2 (6 bases). The CDR3 is made up of 14 amino acids. Trimming shortened V by 5 bases and J by 3 bases, and 14 bases separated the two germline ends. Germline V gene sequence: CDR1 LNHDA, CDR2 SQIVND (reference sequence). CDR3 nucleotide sequence: TGTGCCAGTAGTGCTCGAGGGGACTTCTACGAGCAGTACTTC. Translating it yields CASSARGDFYEQYF.

The chain combines TRBV24-1 with TRBJ1-5; D gene ambiguous. Trimming pared 4 bases from V and 2 bases from J, leaving 8 bases between. The CDR3 is 14 residues long. Germline CDR1 and CDR2: KGHDR and SFDVKD. CDR3 loop: CATSESRGNQPQHF. DNA of the CDR3: TGTGCCACCAGTGAATCTCGAGGCAATCAGCCCCAGCATTTT.

V and J are TRBV9 and TRBJ1-5; D is possibly TRBD1 (5 bases). The ends were cut back, 3 bases at V and 10 bases at J, with 11 bases in the middle. CDR3 length: 12 residues. Looked up from germline, CDR1 is SGDLS and CDR2 is YYNGEE. DNA for the CDR3: TGTGCCAGCAGCGCCTTGGGGGGTCCCCAGCATTTT. Translated, it gives CASSALGGPQHF.